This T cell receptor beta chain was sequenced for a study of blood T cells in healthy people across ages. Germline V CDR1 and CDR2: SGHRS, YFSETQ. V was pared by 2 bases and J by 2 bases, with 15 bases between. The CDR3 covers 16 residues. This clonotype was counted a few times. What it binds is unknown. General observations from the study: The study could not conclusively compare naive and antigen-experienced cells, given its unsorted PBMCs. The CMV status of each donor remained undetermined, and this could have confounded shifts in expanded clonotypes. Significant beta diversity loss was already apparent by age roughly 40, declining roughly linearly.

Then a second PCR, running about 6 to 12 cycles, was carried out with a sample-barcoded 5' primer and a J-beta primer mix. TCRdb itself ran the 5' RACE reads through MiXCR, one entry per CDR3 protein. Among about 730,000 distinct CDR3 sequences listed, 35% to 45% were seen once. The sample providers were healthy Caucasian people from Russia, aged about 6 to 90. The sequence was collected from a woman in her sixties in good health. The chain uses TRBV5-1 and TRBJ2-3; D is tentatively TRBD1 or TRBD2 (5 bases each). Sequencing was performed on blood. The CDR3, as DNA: TGCGCCAGCAGCTTCCCCCGGGACGTAGACACAGATACGCAGTATTTT. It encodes CASSFPRDVDTDTQYF.